This T cell receptor beta chain appears in the sequencing data of a study of T cells after posttransplantation cyclophosphamide. Data came from immunoSEQ multiplex PCR; TCRdb stores just in-frame clones and leaves some out. Found here are tens of thousands of clones, more than 70% of them singletons; the top ten hold roughly 2.8%. There are 16 residues in the CDR3. The ends lost 6 bases at V and 1 base at J; junction bases unmatched: 11. Germline V lookup: CDR1 SQVTM, CDR2 ANQGSEA. J is TRBJ2-1 and V is TRBV29-1; 8 nucleotides agree with TRBD2. The receptor's source is a man aged 25-45 years with a blood cancer, CMV-positive, and with a related stem cell donor. Sequencing was carried out using PBMCs. DNA for the CDR3: TGCAGCGTCGTCCTTATAGCGGGACCTTCCTACAATGAGCAGTTCTTC. This gives the protein CSVVLIAGPSYNEQFF.